What follows is one TCR beta chain and its context. Its antigen is unidentified. Every bit of the isolated RNA underwent reverse transcription, so sequencing read expressed TCRB transcripts. Using immunoSEQ multiplex PCR, the repertoire was profiled, and TCRdb retains in-frame clones only, with some absent. The data hold more than 250,000 clones, with over 20% observed a single time. These data are taken from a study of beta chain features in type 1 diabetes. There are 13 residues in the CDR3. Trimming took off 6 bases at V and 1 base at J, with 9 bases between the two ends. Germline-derived CDR1 and CDR2 are SNHLY and FYNNEI. General study points: When Type 1 diabetes patients were examined, their TCRB CDR3s proved moderately but significantly shorter in all four CD4+ subsets.

Sequenced material: naive CD4+ T cells from blood. This sequence was found in a woman in her 40s with type 1 diabetes. The rearrangement uses TRBV2 and TRBJ1-1; D is uncertain. The CDR3 loop is CASRLNWNTEAFF. The CDR3 region has the DNA TGTGCCAGCAGACTAAACTGGAACACTGAAGCTTTCTTT.